The 11 T cell receptor beta chains given below trace back to one sample, sequenced in a study of T cell repertoires in cytomegalovirus infection. TCRdb itself ran the reads through MiXCR, one entry per CDR3 protein. This table has 250,000 or so distinct CDR3 sequences, 9.1% appearing once. Sequenced sample: PBMCs. These receptors came from a human donor in good health (CMV status not recorded). Some clones in this sample may be carry-over from other donors' samples.

This clonotype was picked up many times. The chain links TRBV12-3 or TRBV12-4 to TRBJ2-7, with a weak D call TRBD2 (6 bases). The CDR3 is 13 amino acids. V gave up 6 bases and J gave up 7 bases, with 16 bases separating them. The CDR3 region is CASSALGLGEQYF. The CDR3 coding sequence is TGTGCCAGCAGCGCATTGGGACTGGGGGAGCAGTACTTC.

The V and J genes are TRBV5-4 and TRBJ1-2; D not resolved. V was shortened by 4 bases and J by 4 bases, with 11 bases between the two germline ends. This CDR3 comprises 13 residues. Germline assignment: CDR1 SGHNT and CDR2 YYREEE (reference sequence). The CDR3 nucleotides are TGTGCCAGCAGCCGCATGAGGACCTATGGCTACACCTTC. This sequence encodes CASSRMRTYGYTF.

This clonotype was counted at least ten times. This chain joins TRBV4-3 and TRBJ1-5, with 7 nucleotides matching TRBD1. Germline V CDR1 and CDR2: LGHNA, YSLEER. J lost 7 bases, V lost 0 bases, and 9 bases had no gene match. The CDR3 spans 16 residues. DNA of the CDR3: TGCGCCAGCAGCCAAGATCTCGGACAGGTCGCCCAGCCCCAGCATTTT. Its protein product is CASSQDLGQVAQPQHF.

This clonotype came up many times. CDR3 coding DNA: TGCAGTGCTAGAGCTGGCCTCGGGGATCAGCCCCAGCATTTT. Its protein is CSARAGLGDQPQHF. The chain has TRBV20-1 and TRBJ1-5; unclear D gene. The CDR3 runs to 14 residues. Germline CDR1 reads DFQATT; CDR2 reads SNEGSKA (reference sequence). Trimming shortened V by 1 base and J by 5 bases, and 12 bases separated the two germline ends.

Ten or more counts support this clonotype. The V gene is TRBV7-2, the J gene TRBJ2-2, with D perhaps matching TRBD1 (6 bases). CDR3 length: 15 residues. CDR1 and CDR2 (germline): SGHTA, FQGNSA. With 5 bases removed from V and 6 bases from J, the gap between germline ends came to 16 bases. CDR3 nucleotides: TGTGCCAGCAGCGCCCAATTGGGGGCTTCCGGGGAGCTGTTTTTT. Its protein is CASSAQLGASGELFF.

The rearrangement uses TRBV20-1 and TRBJ2-7, with 14 bases that match TRBD2. This CDR3 contains 16 residues. Losses at the gene ends were 3 bases for V and 1 base for J; bases not matched to a gene: 5. Per the germline V gene, CDR1 is DFQATT and CDR2 is SNEGSKA (reference sequence). The CDR3 nucleotides are TGCAGTGCTAGGACTAGCGGGAGGGCTAGTTCCTACGAGCAGTACTTC. Its translation: CSARTSGRASSYEQYF.

The chain links TRBV28 to TRBJ2-6; D call uncertain. Trimming left V 3 bases short and J 2 bases short, with 8 bases between. Germline V gene lookup returns CDR1 MDHEN and CDR2 SYDVKM. The CDR3 has 15 amino acids. CDR3 coding DNA: TGTGCCAGCAGTTTCCCAGCGCCTGGGGCCAACGTCCTGACTTTC. Translation: CASSFPAPGANVLTF.

This chain uses TRBV28 with TRBJ1-5, with 11 bases identical to TRBD1. Germline trimming cut 5 bases from V and 9 bases from J; bases unmatched to any gene: 18. This CDR3 is built from 18 residues. Germline values: CDR1 MDHEN, CDR2 SYDVKM. CDR3 coding DNA: TGTGCCAGCAGTAACCCTTCTCCCGGGACAGGGGGAGTACTGCCCCAGCATTTT. Its translation: CASSNPSPGTGGVLPQHF.

Ten or more counts support this clonotype. The rearrangement joins TRBV7-2 to TRBJ1-2, with 7 bases that match TRBD1. With 1 base clipped from V and 8 bases from J, the junction kept 7 bases outside the gene matches. This CDR3 spans 14 amino acids. Looked up from germline, CDR1 is SGHTA and CDR2 is FQGNSA. CDR3 in amino acids: CASSLGIGQAGYTF. CDR3 DNA: TGTGCCAGCAGCTTAGGAATCGGACAGGCCGGCTACACCTTC.

This clonotype was recorded at least ten times. The genes are TRBV7-2 and TRBJ2-5; 8 nucleotides line up with TRBD2. The V and J ends lost 2 bases and 1 base, in that order; junction bases with no gene match: 6. The CDR3 length is 16 residues. The V gene's germline CDR1 is SGHTA and CDR2 FQGNSA. CDR3 in amino acids: CASSLTSGGPQETQYF. The CDR3 DNA follows: TGTGCCAGCAGCTTAACGTCGGGAGGGCCCCAAGAGACCCAGTACTTC.

In this sample, this clonotype turned up many times. The rearrangement uses TRBV19 and TRBJ2-1; perhaps TRBD2 as D (5 bases). Trimming stripped 1 base from V and 4 bases from J, with 20 bases between. This CDR3 comprises 18 residues. Germline CDR1 LNHDA, CDR2 SQIVND (reference sequence). The CDR3 DNA reads as TGTGCCAGTAGTATAGGAAGCAGAAAACTAGGCTCATACAATGAGCAGTTCTTC. This sequence encodes CASSIGSRKLGSYNEQFF.